This T cell receptor beta chain was found in a study of T cells in Graves' hyperthyroidism and ophthalmopathy. The authors took PBMCs from roughly 9.5 ml fresh peripheral blood. This clonotype was seen at least ten times. Its antigen is not identified. The CDR3 loop spans 14 amino acids. V lost 1 base and J lost 3, with 9 bases in between. General observations from the study: Researchers found most expanded thyroid clonotypes above 0.001 in blood as well.

Amplification targeted TCR beta CDR3 regions from RNA transcripts. HTBI primers were the set used in a first-round RT-PCR of the TCR CDR3. One entry per CDR3 protein results from TCRdb running MiXCR on the multiplex PCR reads. The table shows around 99,000 distinct CDR3 sequences, with more than 15% occurring only once. The clonotype comes from a woman aged 50 to 60 with Graves' hyperthyroidism. The chain employs TRBV12-3 or TRBV12-4 and TRBJ1-2; D possibly corresponds to TRBD1 (6 bases). Material: blood. CDR3 sequence reads: CASSLGGAHYGYTF. The DNA of the CDR3 is TGTGCCAGCAGTTTAGGGGGGGCTCACTATGGCTACACCTTC.